This T cell receptor (beta chain) was retrieved from a study of cytomegalovirus exposure and HLA in healthy donors. Study-wide findings and caveats: The likely origin of a cluster of highly shared sequence variants was a sequencing artifact. Associated with cytomegalovirus, according to the listing, were 150 to 200 TCR beta chains. In vitro confirmation showed three CMV-associated chains to be CMV antigen specific. HLA restriction was apparent for most CMV-associated TCR beta chains in a later analysis.

This CDR3 is 12 amino acids long. CDR1 and CDR2 (germline): MDHEN, SYDVKM. Trimming removed 10 bases at V and 3 bases at J, with 11 bases between. The PCR used 60 Vbeta and 13 Jbeta primers. Clones were read by immunoSEQ multiplex PCR, and TCRdb kept only the in-frame ones, dropping some. The sample holds about 180,000 clones, about 80% seen once. Notes on this clone: Its target is not known.

Specimen: PBMCs. The sequence was obtained from a woman in her fifties or sixties in good health and CMV-seronegative. The chain employs TRBV28 and TRBJ2-3; D may be TRBD2 (6 bases). The CDR3 nucleotides read TGTGCCACCGGGGGTCATACAGATACGCAGTATTTT. Its translation: CATGGHTDTQYF.